This T cell receptor (beta chain) was identified in a study of control samples from healthy donors and cancer patients. V lost 5 bases to trimming and J lost 3 bases, with 19 bases between them. This CDR3 region has 16 residues. Germline values: CDR1 SGHAT, CDR2 FQNNGV. Sequencing was performed with immunoSEQ multiplex PCR; in TCRdb, only in-frame clones are kept and a portion is missing. The table shows some 200,000 clones, with 85% to 95% occurring only once. This rearrangement joins TRBV11-2 to TRBJ1-2; D unclear. The sequence derives from a man in his late teens or twenties in good health. The sample consisted of blood. CDR3 sequence reads: CASSTIRVGRDYGYTF. CDR3 sequence (DNA): TGTGCCAGCAGCACAATAAGGGTAGGAAGGGACTATGGCTACACCTTC.